This T cell receptor (beta chain) emerged from a study of blood T cell repertoires in COVID-19. Study-level background: The United States, Italy and Spain supplied acute and convalescent COVID-19 samples. The analysed material was cDNA or gDNA that came from T cells, B-cell-depleted T cells, or PBMCs.

Measured with immunoSEQ multiplex PCR; TCRdb has only the in-frame clones, and not every one. The sample lists 350,000 to 450,000 clones; roughly nine tenths were seen once. Cohort assignment relied on participant-reported clinical history. On this clone itself: Additional DNA sequences in this sample encode the identical CDR3.

Trimming stripped 4 bases from V and 7 bases from J, with 8 bases between. CDR1 MGHDK and CDR2 SYGVNS come from the germline V gene. The CDR3 covers 13 residues. The chain links TRBV25-1 to TRBJ1-6, with a weak D call TRBD1 (5 bases). Sequencing was done on a sample of PBMCs or T cells enriched from blood (not recorded which). The sequence was obtained from a man under 40 who had recovered from COVID-19. Written as DNA, the CDR3 is TGTGCCAGCAGTGCCCCAGGGAATTCACCCCTCCACTTT. Its protein product is CASSAPGNSPLHF. The variable domain in full, completed from reference TRBV25-1 and TRBJ1-6, reads EADIYQTPRYLVIGTGKKITLECSQTMGHDKMYWYQQDPGMELHLIHYSYGVNSTEKGDLSSESTVSRIRTEHFPLTLESARPSHTSQYLCASSAPGNSPLHFGNGTRLTVT.